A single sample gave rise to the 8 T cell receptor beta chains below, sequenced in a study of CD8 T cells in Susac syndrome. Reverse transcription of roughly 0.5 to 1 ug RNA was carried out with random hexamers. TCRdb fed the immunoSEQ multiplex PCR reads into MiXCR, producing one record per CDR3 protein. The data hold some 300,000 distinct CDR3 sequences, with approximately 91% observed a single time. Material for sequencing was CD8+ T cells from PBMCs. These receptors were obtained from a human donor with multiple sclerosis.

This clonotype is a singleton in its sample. This chain's CDR3 is CASKGDSLYGYTF. CDR3 coding DNA: TGTGCCAGCAAGGGGGACAGCCTCTATGGCTACACCTTC. The chain combines TRBV12-3 or TRBV12-4 with TRBJ1-2, with 7 bases that match TRBD1. The J segment lost 4 bases and the V segment lost 7 bases, leaving 6 bases of the junction unmatched. The CDR3 is made up of 13 amino acids.

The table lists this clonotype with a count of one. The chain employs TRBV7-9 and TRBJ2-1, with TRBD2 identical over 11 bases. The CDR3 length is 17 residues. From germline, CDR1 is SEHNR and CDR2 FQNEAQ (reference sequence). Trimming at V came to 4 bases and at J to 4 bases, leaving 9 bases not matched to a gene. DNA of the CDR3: TGTGCCAGCAGCTCAGTACTAGCGGGGGAGGTATACAATGAGCAGTTCTTC. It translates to CASSSVLAGEVYNEQFF.

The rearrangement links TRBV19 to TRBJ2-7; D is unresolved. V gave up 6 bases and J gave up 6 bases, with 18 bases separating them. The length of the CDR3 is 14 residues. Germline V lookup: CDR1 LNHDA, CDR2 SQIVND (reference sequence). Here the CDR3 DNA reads TGTGCCAGTAGCCTACGAGAGAGGAAAGGCGAGCAGTACTTC. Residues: CASSLRERKGEQYF.

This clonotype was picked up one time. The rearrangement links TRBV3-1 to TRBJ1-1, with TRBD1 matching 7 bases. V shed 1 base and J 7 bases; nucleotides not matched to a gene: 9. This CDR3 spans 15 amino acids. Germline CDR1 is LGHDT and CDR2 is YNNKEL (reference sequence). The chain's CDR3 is CASSQVVGQRNEAFF. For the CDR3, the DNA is TGTGCCAGCAGCCAAGTAGTGGGACAGAGAAATGAAGCTTTCTTT.

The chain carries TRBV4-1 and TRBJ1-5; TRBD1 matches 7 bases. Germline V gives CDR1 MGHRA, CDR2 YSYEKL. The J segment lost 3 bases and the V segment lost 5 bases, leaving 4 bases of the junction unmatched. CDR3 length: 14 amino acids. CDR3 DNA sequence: TGCGCCAGCAGCAGAACAGGGGACAATCAGCCCCAGCATTTT. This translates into CASSRTGDNQPQHF.

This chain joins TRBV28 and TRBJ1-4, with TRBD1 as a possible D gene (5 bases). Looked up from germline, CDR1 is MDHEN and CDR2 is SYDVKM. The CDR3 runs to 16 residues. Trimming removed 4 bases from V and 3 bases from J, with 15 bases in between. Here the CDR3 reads CASSCLMGRSNEKLFF. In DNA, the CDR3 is TGTGCCAGCAGTTGTTTAATGGGACGGTCTAATGAAAAACTGTTTTTT.

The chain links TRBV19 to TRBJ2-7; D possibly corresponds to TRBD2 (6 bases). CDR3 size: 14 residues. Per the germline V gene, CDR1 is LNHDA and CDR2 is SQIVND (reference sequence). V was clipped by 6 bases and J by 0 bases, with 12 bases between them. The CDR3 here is CASSLWGDSYEQYF. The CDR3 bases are TGTGCCAGTAGCCTCTGGGGGGACTCCTACGAGCAGTACTTC.

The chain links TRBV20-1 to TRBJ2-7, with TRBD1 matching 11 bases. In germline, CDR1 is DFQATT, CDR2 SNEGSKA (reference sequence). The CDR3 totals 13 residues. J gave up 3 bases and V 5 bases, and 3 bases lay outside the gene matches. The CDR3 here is CSAGGQGVYEQYF. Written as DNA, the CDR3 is TGCAGTGCTGGGGGACAGGGGGTCTACGAGCAGTACTTC.